These 12 T cell receptor beta chains share one sample of origin, sequenced in a study of breast tumors, draining lymph nodes, adjacent tissues. One entry per CDR3 protein results from TCRdb running MiXCR on the multiplex PCR reads. The sample holds about 14,000 distinct CDR3 sequences; approximately 50% are singletons and the top ten take 25% to 35%. The sample comprised tumor-adjacent breast tissue. Receptor source: a female donor with breast cancer. Some clones in this sample may be carry-over from other donors' samples.

This clonotype was detected many times. V and J are TRBV27 and TRBJ2-7; no firm D call. The CDR3 loop spans 12 amino acids. The V and J ends lost 6 bases and 5 bases respectively, with 11 bases between them. CDR1 is MNHEY and CDR2 is SMNVEV in the germline V gene (reference sequence). CDR3 sequence: CASRGEKDEQYF. The CDR3 nucleotides read TGTGCCAGCAGGGGCGAGAAGGACGAGCAGTACTTC.

This clonotype was observed many times. V is TRBV5-8 and J is TRBJ2-5, with 7 bases matching TRBD2. The V segment lost 4 bases and the J segment 2 bases; nucleotides outside the gene matches: 5. This CDR3 comprises 14 residues. The germline V gene has CDR1 SGHTS and CDR2 YDEGEE. The CDR3 region is CASSPASGQETQYF. In nucleotides, the CDR3 is TGTGCCAGCAGCCCCGCTAGCGGACAAGAGACCCAGTACTTC.

The sample holds many counts of this clonotype. V gene TRBV28 combines with J gene TRBJ2-4; TRBD2 agrees at 7 bases. Germline values: CDR1 MDHEN, CDR2 SYDVKM. The CDR3 runs to 14 residues. With V trimmed by 6 bases and J by 9 bases, 11 bases remained unmatched. The CDR3 DNA follows: TGTGCCAGCAGCCCGAGGGTAAGGGAGGGCATTCAGTACTTC. Encoded protein: CASSPRVREGIQYF. The full variable domain, rest sourced from reference TRBV28 and TRBJ2-4, is DVKVTQSSRYLVKRTGEKVFLECVQDMDHENMFWYRQDPGLGLRLIYFSYDVKMKEKGDIPEGYSVSREKKERFSLILESASTNQTSMYLCASSPRVREGIQYFGAGTRLSVL.

The chain carries TRBV11-3 and TRBJ2-1, with a weak D call TRBD2 (5 bases). CDR3 length: 18 amino acids. CDR1 and CDR2 (germline): SGHNT, YENEEA. V was trimmed by 0 bases and J by 0 bases, leaving 15 bases between them. The CDR3 is CASSLDRLAFSSYNEQFF. The CDR3 bases are TGTGCCAGCAGCTTAGATCGGCTAGCCTTTAGCTCCTACAATGAGCAGTTCTTC.

Remarks on this clonotype: It may be a read error: a sequence one base away is much more abundant. This chain uses TRBV18 with TRBJ2-1; D is uncertain. V lost 2 bases, J lost 7 bases, and 12 bases lay in between. The germline V gene encodes CDR1 KGHSH and CDR2 LQKENI. CDR3 size: 14 residues. CDR3 sequence reads: CASSPENPENEQFF. The CDR3, as DNA: TGTGCCAGCTCACCAGAAAACCCGGAGAATGAGCAGTTCTTC. Full variable domain (outside the CDR3, taken from reference TRBV18 and TRBJ2-1): NAGVMQNPRHLVRRRGQEARLRCSPMKGHSHVYWYRQLPEEGLKFMVYLQKENIIDESGMPKERFSAEFPKEGPSILRIQQVVRGDSAAYFCASSPENPENEQFFGPGTRLTVL.

The chain links TRBV13 to TRBJ2-7; 9 bases agree with TRBD2. Per the germline V gene, CDR1 is PRHDT and CDR2 is FYEKMQ (reference sequence). There are 14 residues in the CDR3. V shed 5 bases, J shed 5 bases, and the junction held 7 bases outside the gene matches. CDR3 residues: CASSIRTSANEQYF. CDR3 nucleotides: TGTGCCAGCAGCATTAGGACTAGCGCCAACGAGCAGTACTTC.

The chain carries TRBV12-3 or TRBV12-4 and TRBJ1-5, with D perhaps matching TRBD1 (5 bases). This CDR3 has 15 amino acids. The V gene lost 3 bases and the J gene lost 0 bases, with 9 bases spanning the gap. The CDR3: CASSLWGNSNQPQHF. Here the CDR3 DNA reads TGTGCCAGCAGTTTGTGGGGGAATAGCAATCAGCCCCAGCATTTT.

Ten or more counts support this clonotype. V usage is TRBV12-3 or TRBV12-4 and J usage is TRBJ2-5; D is ambiguous. Trimming took off 1 base at V and 3 bases at J, with 6 bases between the two ends. The CDR3 covers 13 residues. The CDR3 bases are TGTGCCAGCAGTTTAGAAAGAAAAGAGACCCAGTACTTC. It codes for CASSLERKETQYF.

This clonotype was detected a few times. The chain uses TRBV20-1 and TRBJ1-2, with 7 bases aligning to TRBD1. Germline V gene sequence: CDR1 DFQATT, CDR2 SNEGSKA (reference sequence). The CDR3 length is 12 residues. Losses at the gene ends were 3 bases for V and 5 bases for J; bases not matched to a gene: 3. The CDR3 DNA follows: TGCAGTGCTAGTCGGGACAGTTATGGCTACACCTTC. Its translation: CSASRDSYGYTF.

This clonotype has only one observation. The chain carries TRBV11-2 and TRBJ1-5; D is uncertain. CDR3 length: 13 amino acids. The ends were cut back, 3 bases at V and 6 bases at J, with 9 bases in the middle. The germline V gene encodes CDR1 SGHAT and CDR2 FQNNGV. Here the CDR3 DNA reads TGTGCCAGCAGCTTGGAACAGAGTCAGCCCCAGCATTTT. Its protein product is CASSLEQSQPQHF.

In its sample, this clonotype was seen many times. The J gene is TRBJ2-1, the V gene TRBV4-2; D perhaps matches TRBD1 (6 bases). Germline V gene data show CDR1 as LGHNA and CDR2 as YNFKEQ. Trimming took off 2 bases at V and 4 bases at J, with 15 bases between the two ends. This CDR3 region has 16 residues. The CDR3 DNA is TGTGCCAGCAGCCAAACCCGGTCAGGGGTTTACAATGAGCAGTTCTTC. This encodes CASSQTRSGVYNEQFF.

The rearrangement uses TRBV10-3 and TRBJ2-3, with D maybe TRBD2 (6 bases). This CDR3 is 15 amino acids long. The germline gives CDR1 ENHRY, CDR2 SYGVKD. The V end lost 3 bases, the J end lost 6 bases, and 16 bases lay between the germline ends. CDR3 region: CAISDRTGGTDTQYF. CDR3 in DNA: TGTGCCATCAGTGATCGGACCGGGGGTACGGATACGCAGTATTTT.